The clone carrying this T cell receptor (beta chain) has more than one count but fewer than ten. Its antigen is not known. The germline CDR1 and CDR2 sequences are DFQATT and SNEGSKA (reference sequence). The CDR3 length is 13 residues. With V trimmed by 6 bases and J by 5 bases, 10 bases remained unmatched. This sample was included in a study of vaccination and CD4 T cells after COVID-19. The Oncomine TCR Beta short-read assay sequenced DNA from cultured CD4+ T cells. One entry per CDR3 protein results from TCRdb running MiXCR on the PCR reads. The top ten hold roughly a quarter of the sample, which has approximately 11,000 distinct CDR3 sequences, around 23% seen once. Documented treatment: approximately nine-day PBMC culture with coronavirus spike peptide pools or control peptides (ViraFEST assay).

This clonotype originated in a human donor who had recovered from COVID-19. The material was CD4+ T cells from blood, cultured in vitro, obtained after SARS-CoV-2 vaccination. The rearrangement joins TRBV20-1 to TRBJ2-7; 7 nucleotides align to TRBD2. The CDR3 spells CSASRPGTNEQYF. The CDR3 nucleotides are TGCAGTGCCAGCCGCCCGGGGACTAACGAGCAGTACTTC.